The entry below gives a single T cell receptor beta chain sequence along with its context. This clonotype was detected once. Its antigen specificity is not known. No much larger clone exists at a distance of one base, and base qualities are not known. Weak support is all one read offers. The germline V gene yields SGDLS for CDR1 and YYNGEE for CDR2. V is pared back by 0 bases and J by 13 bases, with 20 bases lying between the germline termini. The CDR3, from cysteine to phenylalanine, totals 15 residues. Only the CDR3 portion is preserved as DNA: 45 bases, with reading frame beginning at the first base. The data derive from a study of blood T cells in healthy people across ages (dated by TCRdb to the mid-2010s). About the study as a whole: In model experiments, roughly one uniquely barcoded TCR beta cDNA molecule per two T cells was captured by template switching. The study analyzed two additional independent replicas of 1 million unique cDNA reads from the same blood draw for two donors, one aged 18 to 30 and one aged 80 or older. The donors were split into four age groups: young (average 16 years), middle-aged (about 40), aged (over 55) and long-lived (approximately 80). Using deep sequencing normalized with unique cDNA molecular identifiers, the study measured how TCR beta repertoire diversity changes with age. To avoid experimental bias, donors of different ages were randomly spread across the sequencing lanes.

On the study overall, not on this receptor specifically: As age increased, observed TCR beta diversity per million T cells dropped in a roughly linear way, and a significant reduction was already evident by age 40. Compared with the aged group, the long-lived group had more naive CD4+ T cells, fewer expanded clones and increased TCR diversity, suggesting age selection. The percentage of naive T cells measured by flow cytometry correlated strongly with observed TCR beta diversity. Bulk unsorted PBMC profiling prevented conclusive comparison of naive and antigen-experienced compartments. Estimates of total diversity from one million sequenced T cells were regarded as lower bounds and underestimates. Because donor CMV infection status was unknown, age-related changes in expanded clonotypes were potentially confounded.

The donors were 40 or so Caucasian individuals from Russia, aged roughly 6 to 95 years, who were systemically healthy. Each donor gave ten milliliters of peripheral blood, collected into EDTA-treated Vacutainer tubes. Ficoll-Paque density-gradient centrifugation was used to isolate PBMCs, with at least 7 million per sample. Total RNA, at least 6 micrograms per sample, was extracted from PBMCs with Trizol reagent. Naive CD45RAhigh/CD27high T cell percentages were measured by flow cytometry on a PBMC aliquot from every donor. The library was built by means of 5' RACE. Reads for this sample came from an Illumina HiSeq 2500. A second PCR of roughly 6 to 12 cycles was performed with a sample-barcoded 5' primer and a J-beta primer mix. A template-switch 5' adaptor carrying 12 random nucleotides introduced a unique molecular identifier onto each TCR beta cDNA molecule. At least 2.5 million CDR3-containing paired-end reads were obtained from each sample. The Mint cDNA synthesis kit, primed by a TRBC-specific oligonucleotide, was used to synthesize first-strand cDNA from all RNA. After uracil-DNA glycosylase treatment, a first 18-cycle PCR used universal primers M1SS and BC2_uni_R on all cDNA. In the paper's pipeline: Each sample was normalized by randomly selecting 1 million high-quality reads, each carrying a distinct molecular identifier. Instead of being binned into consensus sequences, reads that shared molecular identifiers were thrown out. MiTCR, set to a Q25 quality threshold and the strictest error-elimination algorithm, was used for CDR3 identification, clonotype clustering and error correction. A nonparametric unseen species model using Euler transformation provided a lower-bound estimate of total TCR beta diversity. TCRdb itself trimmed the public reads at Q25 with fastp, ran MiXCR and retained productive beta chains. Every CDR3 protein is listed once, alongside the most common genes and DNA of its rows. TCRdb's processing, not the authors', yielded these V and J calls. The sample table contains more than 700,000 distinct CDR3 sequences; only one count was recorded for less than 70% of them. The top ten clones comprise approximately 40% of the sample.

The receptor was isolated from a man older than 75 in good health. The sequencing input was blood. The rearranged chain carries TRBV9 and TRBJ2-4; TRBD1 could be the D gene, as 5 bases match. DNA sequence: TGTGCCAGCAGCGTAGATCCAGGGATTGGCAATGAGCAGTACTTC. Translated, it reads CASSVDPGIGNEQYF. Supplemented by the reference TRBV9 and TRBJ2-4 proteins around the CDR3, the complete variable domain is DSGVTQTPKHLITATGQRVTLRCSPRSGDLSVYWYQQSLDQGLQFLIQYYNGEERAKGNILERFSAQQFPDLHSELNLSSLELGDSALYFCASSVDPGIGNEQYFGAGTRLSVL.